Each of the 30 T cell receptor beta chains below was sequenced from the same sample in a study of T cells after yellow fever vaccination. Using its own MiXCR run on the 5' RACE reads, TCRdb lists one record per CDR3 protein. Of about 240,000 distinct CDR3 sequences listed, 6% to 7.5% were seen once; the top ten hold more than 0.8%. Sample: CD4+ T cells sorted from PBMCs, taken 15 days after the yellow fever booster vaccination. These receptors were obtained from a man younger than 45 who received the YFV17D yellow fever vaccine.

This clonotype was seen a few times. This chain links TRBV5-8 with TRBJ2-5; tentative D call: TRBD1 (6 bases). V was shortened by 4 bases and J by 6 bases, with 16 bases between the two germline ends. Germline values: CDR1 SGHTS, CDR2 YDEGEE. The CDR3 is 14 residues long. In nucleotides, the CDR3 is TGTGCCAGCAGCGAGGGACATCCTGGGAAGACCCAGTACTTC. The encoded protein is CASSEGHPGKTQYF.

This clonotype was seen many times. V and J are TRBV28 and TRBJ1-4; D is unresolved. Deletions cut 1 base from V and 6 bases from J, with 27 bases between. CDR3 size: 20 residues. Germline CDR1 and CDR2: MDHEN and SYDVKM. This CDR3 is CASSLSGPSEGIVFDEKLFF. CDR3 DNA: TGTGCCAGCAGTTTATCAGGTCCGTCCGAGGGAATTGTTTTCGATGAAAAACTGTTTTTT. The full variable domain, with the rest looked up from reference TRBV28 and TRBJ1-4, is DVKVTQSSRYLVKRTGEKVFLECVQDMDHENMFWYRQDPGLGLRLIYFSYDVKMKEKGDIPEGYSVSREKKERFSLILESASTNQTSMYLCASSLSGPSEGIVFDEKLFFGSGTQLSVL.

The genes are TRBV19 and TRBJ1-5; TRBD1 is a possible D gene (5 bases). Germline V CDR1 and CDR2: LNHDA, SQIVND (reference sequence). Trimming stripped 5 bases from V and 10 bases from J, with 18 bases between. This CDR3 region has 14 residues. In nucleotides, the CDR3 is TGTGCCAGTAGTCCCCAGGGACCCCCTTTCCCCCAGCATTTT. The encoded protein is CASSPQGPPFPQHF.

This chain joins TRBV24-1 and TRBJ2-1, with TRBD1 matching over 9 bases. The CDR3 extends over 15 amino acids. The germline CDR1 and CDR2 sequences are KGHDR and SFDVKD. Trimming took 2 bases from V and 9 from J; bases not matched to a gene: 7. The CDR3 sequence: CATSDSRDRAVEQFF. The CDR3 DNA reads TGTGCCACCAGTGATTCTAGGGACAGGGCCGTTGAGCAGTTCTTC.

This clonotype was picked up many times. DNA of the CDR3: TGCAGTGCTAGAGACGAGGCCTACGAGCAGTACTTC. Its protein product is CSARDEAYEQYF. The chain employs TRBV20-1 and TRBJ2-7, with no clear D. Germline CDR1 DFQATT, CDR2 SNEGSKA (reference sequence). The CDR3 covers 12 residues. V was shortened by 0 bases and J by 2 bases, with 5 bases between the two germline ends.

The chain couples TRBV7-2 to TRBJ2-5, with D possibly TRBD1 on 5 matching bases. CDR3 size: 16 residues. The germline V and J ends were trimmed by 4 bases and 4 bases, with 19 bases remaining between them. Germline assignment: CDR1 SGHTA and CDR2 FQGNSA. This CDR3 is CASSSNGQGARETQYF. The CDR3 DNA reads as TGTGCCAGCAGCTCCAACGGGCAGGGCGCGAGAGAGACCCAGTACTTC.

The chain employs TRBV27 and TRBJ2-1, with D perhaps TRBD2 (5 bases). The ends were cut back, 11 bases at V and 3 bases at J, with 23 bases in the middle. Germline CDR1 reads MNHEY; CDR2 reads SMNVEV (reference sequence). This CDR3 comprises 16 residues. CDR3 DNA: TGTGCCTGCAAACGAAGCGGTGGGGTTAACTACAATGAGCAGTTCTTC. As protein: CACKRSGGVNYNEQFF.

This clonotype showed up just a few times. V usage is TRBV20-1 and J usage is TRBJ1-2, with D hard to call. Trimming stripped 4 bases from V and 3 bases from J, with 9 bases between. Germline V lookup: CDR1 DFQATT, CDR2 SNEGSKA (reference sequence). CDR3 length equals 12 residues. CDR3 sequence (DNA): TGCAGTGCTACACCGGCGGACTATGGCTACACCTTC. Encoded protein: CSATPADYGYTF.

The chain links TRBV6-2 or TRBV6-3 to TRBJ2-7; 13 bases line up with TRBD2. V lost 6 bases and J lost 7; bases outside the gene matches: 12. The CDR3 spans 16 residues. Germline loops: CDR1 MNHEY, CDR2 SVGEGT. CDR3 loop: CASRRKGLAGVVEQYF. The DNA for the CDR3 is TGTGCCAGCAGACGAAAAGGACTAGCGGGAGTGGTTGAGCAGTACTTC.

J is TRBJ2-1 and V is TRBV27; TRBD1 matches 8 bases. CDR3 length equals 16 residues. Unmatched junction bases numbered 10, after V lost 3 bases and J lost 6 bases. Germline CDR1 MNHEY, CDR2 SMNVEV (reference sequence). The CDR3 coding sequence is TGTGCCAGCAGTTTGGGCAGGGGGCGCGTTGTCAATGAGCAGTTCTTC. Amino acid sequence: CASSLGRGRVVNEQFF.

The rearrangement joins TRBV6-5 to TRBJ2-7, with TRBD1 identical over 10 bases. This CDR3 is built from 15 residues. CDR1 and CDR2 from the germline V gene are MNHEY and SVGAGI. The V and J ends lost 6 bases and 2 bases, in that order; junction bases with no gene match: 7. The chain's CDR3 is CASSLRTGGAYEQYF. CDR3 nucleotides: TGTGCCAGCAGCTTAAGGACAGGGGGGGCCTACGAGCAGTACTTC.

V gene TRBV11-2 combines with J gene TRBJ2-3; 8 nucleotides align to TRBD2. The germline gives CDR1 SGHAT, CDR2 FQNNGV. The CDR3 has 18 residues. The V gene end was trimmed by 0 bases and the J gene end by 2 bases; junction bases not matched to a gene: 10. CDR3 region: CASSLERSGLAYTDTQYF. In DNA form, the CDR3 reads TGTGCCAGCAGCTTAGAGCGTTCAGGACTAGCTTACACAGATACGCAGTATTTT. The complete variable domain, with remaining parts taken from reference TRBV11-2 and TRBJ2-3, reads EAGVAQSPRYKIIEKRQSVAFWCNPISGHATLYWYQQILGQGPKLLIQFQNNGVVDDSQLPKDRFSAERLKGVDSTLKIQPAKLEDSAVYLCASSLERSGLAYTDTQYFGPGTRLTVL.

This chain joins TRBV9 and TRBJ2-3, with a tentative D call TRBD1 (6 bases). Germline CDR1 and CDR2: SGDLS and YYNGEE. The CDR3 length is 16 residues. Trimming cost V 4 bases and J 0 bases, with 15 bases left between them. The CDR3 DNA is TGTGCCAGCAGCTTGTCCGGGACATTCAGCACAGATACGCAGTATTTT. This encodes CASSLSGTFSTDTQYF.

This clonotype showed up just a few times. The V call is TRBV29-1, the J call TRBJ2-5; TRBD2 agrees at 11 bases. This CDR3 spans 13 amino acids. CDR1 is SQVTM and CDR2 is ANQGSEA in the germline V gene. After removal of 4 bases from V and 6 bases from J, the junction contained 4 bases not matched to a gene. CDR3 in amino acids: CSVGLAGSKTQYF. In nucleotides, the CDR3 is TGCAGCGTTGGACTAGCGGGGTCAAAGACCCAGTACTTC. The full variable domain, rest sourced from reference TRBV29-1 and TRBJ2-5, is SAVISQKPSRDICQRGTSLTIQCQVDSQVTMMFWYRQQPGQSLTLIATANQGSEATYESGFVIDKFPISRPNLTFSTLTVSNMSPEDSSIYLCSVGLAGSKTQYFGPGTRLLVL.

In its sample, this clonotype was seen many times. V gene TRBV6-5 combines with J gene TRBJ1-1; no firm D call. V lost 5 bases and J lost 3, with 4 bases in between. The CDR3 extends over 11 amino acids. CDR1 MNHEY and CDR2 SVGAGI come from the germline V gene. The CDR3 nucleotides are TGTGCCAGCAGTCGGGACACTGAAGCTTTCTTT. It codes for CASSRDTEAFF.

This clonotype came up a few times. Here the CDR3 reads CSLKTGSVLKETQYF. The CDR3 DNA is TGCAGCTTAAAAACAGGGTCTGTACTTAAAGAGACCCAGTACTTC. V is TRBV29-1 and J is TRBJ2-5, with D possibly TRBD1 on 6 matching bases. V dropped 8 bases and J dropped 3 bases, with 22 bases sitting between them. Germline V gene lookup returns CDR1 SQVTM and CDR2 ANQGSEA. This CDR3 contains 15 residues.

This clonotype came up a few times. The rearrangement joins TRBV29-1 to TRBJ2-7; 7 bases fit TRBD2. This CDR3 is built from 13 residues. Trimming cost V 5 bases and J 0 bases; bases outside gene matches: 4. Looked up from germline, CDR1 is SQVTM and CDR2 is ANQGSEA. CDR3 DNA: TGCAGCGTTAGGGACTACAGCTCCTACGAGCAGTACTTC. Residues: CSVRDYSSYEQYF.

In this sample, this clonotype turned up a few times. The V and J genes are TRBV20-1 and TRBJ2-5; TRBD2 matches 13 bases. The J segment lost 4 bases and the V segment lost 3 bases, leaving 8 bases of the junction unmatched. Germline CDR1 is DFQATT and CDR2 is SNEGSKA (reference sequence). The CDR3 sequence is 16 residues long. The CDR3 region is CSARTRLAGGRETQYF. CDR3 bases: TGCAGTGCTAGGACGAGACTAGCGGGAGGAAGAGAGACCCAGTACTTC.

The V call is TRBV6-5, the J call TRBJ2-7; 7 positions agree with TRBD2. This CDR3 comprises 16 residues. The V gene end was trimmed by 2 bases and the J gene end by 0 bases; junction bases not matched to a gene: 7. Per germline, CDR1 MNHEY and CDR2 SVGAGI. CDR3 region: CASSYEGAGPSYEQYF. In nucleotides, the CDR3 is TGTGCCAGCAGTTACGAGGGAGCGGGACCCTCCTACGAGCAGTACTTC.

The sample holds many counts of this clonotype. The chain is built from TRBV15 and TRBJ2-3; the D is unclear. In germline, CDR1 is LNHNV, CDR2 YYDKDF (reference sequence). The CDR3 is made up of 13 amino acids. Trimming shortened V by 3 bases and J by 3 bases, and 7 bases separated the two germline ends. The CDR3 DNA sequence: TGTGCCACCAGCAGGGAGACTACAGATACGCAGTATTTT. It codes for CATSRETTDTQYF. The full variable domain, its missing parts supplied by reference TRBV15 and TRBJ2-3, is DAMVIQNPRYQVTQFGKPVTLSCSQTLNHNVMYWYQQKSSQAPKLLFHYYDKDFNNEADTPDNFQSRRPNTSFCFLDIRSPGLGDTAMYLCATSRETTDTQYFGPGTRLTVL.

This clonotype came up many times. The chain couples TRBV7-9 to TRBJ2-3; D may be TRBD1 or TRBD2 (6 bases each). The CDR3 consists of 15 residues. Germline V gene data show CDR1 as SEHNR and CDR2 as FQNEAQ (reference sequence). V shed 6 bases and J shed 0 bases, with 13 bases lying between them. The DNA of the CDR3 is TGTGCCAGCAGTGCAACAGGGACTAGCACAGATACGCAGTATTTT. Translating it yields CASSATGTSTDTQYF.

This clonotype appeared a few times. The rearrangement links TRBV20-1 to TRBJ2-5, with D maybe TRBD1 (6 bases). Per the germline V gene, CDR1 is DFQATT and CDR2 is SNEGSKA (reference sequence). Trimming removed 1 base from V and 4 bases from J, with 10 bases in between. The CDR3 is 13 amino acids. The chain's CDR3 is CSARATGRETQYF. CDR3 nucleotide sequence: TGCAGTGCTAGAGCTACAGGGAGAGAGACCCAGTACTTC.

The V gene is TRBV7-2, the J gene TRBJ2-5, with 13 positions matching TRBD2. There are 15 residues in the CDR3. Losses at the gene ends were 5 bases for V and 5 bases for J; bases not matched to a gene: 5. In germline, CDR1 is SGHTA, CDR2 FQGNSA. In nucleotides, the CDR3 is TGTGCCAGCAGCATCGGACTAGCGGGAGTTGAGACCCAGTACTTC. Its translation is CASSIGLAGVETQYF.

The table lists this clonotype with a few counts. This chain links TRBV7-6 with TRBJ2-7, with D maybe TRBD2 (6 bases). Per germline, CDR1 SGHVS and CDR2 FNYEAQ. This CDR3 is built from 14 residues. V lost 6 bases, J lost 7 bases, and 19 bases lay in between. The CDR3 loop is CASSHGTSSGEQYF. In nucleotides, the CDR3 is TGTGCCAGCAGTCATGGGACTTCCTCGGGAGAGCAGTACTTC.

This clonotype appeared a few times. V is TRBV5-1 and J is TRBJ1-5, with D possibly matching TRBD1 (6 bases). Trimming shortened V by 0 bases and J by 0 bases, and 7 bases separated the two germline ends. The CDR3 covers 15 residues. Looked up from germline, CDR1 is SGHRS and CDR2 is YFSETQ. The CDR3 protein is CASSLGDISNQPQHF. CDR3 in DNA: TGCGCCAGCAGCTTGGGGGACATTAGCAATCAGCCCCAGCATTTT.

The rearrangement joins TRBV5-1 to TRBJ1-1; D perhaps matches TRBD1 (6 bases). The CDR3 consists of 11 residues. Trimming cost V 3 bases and J 7 bases, with 7 bases left between them. CDR1 and CDR2 (germline): SGHRS, YFSETQ. The CDR3 sequence is CASSSTGEAFF. CDR3 coding DNA: TGCGCCAGCAGCTCGACAGGTGAAGCTTTCTTT.

This clonotype has at least ten counts. J is TRBJ2-1 and V is TRBV20-1; 9 bases match TRBD2. CDR3 length: 15 amino acids. Losses at the gene ends were 6 bases for V and 5 bases for J; bases not matched to a gene: 11. Per germline, CDR1 DFQATT and CDR2 SNEGSKA (reference sequence). Here the CDR3 reads CSALGTSPRDNEQFF. The CDR3 DNA reads TGCAGTGCCCTCGGGACTAGCCCCAGGGACAATGAGCAGTTCTTC.

The chain employs TRBV19 and TRBJ2-7; 8 bases match TRBD2. The V segment lost 4 bases and the J segment 6 bases; nucleotides outside the gene matches: 8. The length of the CDR3 is 14 residues. Germline V gene sequence: CDR1 LNHDA, CDR2 SQIVND (reference sequence). The CDR3 DNA sequence: TGTGCCAGTAGTAGGACTAGCCGTCCCTCCGAGCAGTACTTC. This translates into CASSRTSRPSEQYF. Drawing the rest from reference TRBV19 and TRBJ2-7, the complete variable domain is DGGITQSPKYLFRKEGQNVTLSCEQNLNHDAMYWYRQDPGQGLRLIYYSQIVNDFQKGDIAEGYSVSREKKESFPLTVTSAQKNPTAFYLCASSRTSRPSEQYFGPGTRLTVT.

Ten or more counts support this clonotype. V and J are TRBV7-9 and TRBJ2-5, with 7 bases identical to TRBD1. Trimming cost V 5 bases and J 4 bases; bases outside gene matches: 4. This CDR3 has 13 residues. Germline loops: CDR1 SEHNR, CDR2 FQNEAQ (reference sequence). In DNA form, the CDR3 reads TGTGCCAGCAGCCTGGGACAGCGAGAGACCCAGTACTTC. Translation: CASSLGQRETQYF.

The table lists this clonotype with a few counts. The rearrangement uses TRBV29-1 and TRBJ2-7; 12 bases agree with TRBD1. Germline trimming cut 7 bases from V and 5 bases from J; bases unmatched to any gene: 12. Germline loops: CDR1 SQVTM, CDR2 ANQGSEA. This CDR3 is 15 amino acids long. The CDR3 DNA reads TGCAGCGCCTCGACCCGGGACAGGGGGCTTCACGAGCAGTACTTC. Amino acid sequence: CSASTRDRGLHEQYF.